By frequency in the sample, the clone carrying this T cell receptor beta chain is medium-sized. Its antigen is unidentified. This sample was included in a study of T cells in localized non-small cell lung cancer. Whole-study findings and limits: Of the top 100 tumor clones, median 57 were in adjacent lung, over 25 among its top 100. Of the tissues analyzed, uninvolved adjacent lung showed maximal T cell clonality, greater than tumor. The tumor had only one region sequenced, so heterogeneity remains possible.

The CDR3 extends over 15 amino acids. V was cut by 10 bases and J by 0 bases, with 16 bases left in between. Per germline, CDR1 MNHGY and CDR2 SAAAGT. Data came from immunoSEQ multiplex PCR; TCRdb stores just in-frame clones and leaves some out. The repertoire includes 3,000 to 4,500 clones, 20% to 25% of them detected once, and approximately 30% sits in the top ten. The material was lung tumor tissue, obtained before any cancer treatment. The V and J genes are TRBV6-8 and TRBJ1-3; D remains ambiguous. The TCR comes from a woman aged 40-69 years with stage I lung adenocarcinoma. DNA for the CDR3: TGTGCCATCAAGCCAACAGTGACCTCTGGAAACACCATATATTTT. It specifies CAIKPTVTSGNTIYF.